This is a list of T cell receptor beta chains from one sample in a study of cytomegalovirus exposure and HLA in healthy donors. Sequencing used immunoSEQ multiplex PCR; TCRdb keeps in-frame clones, though not all of them. This table holds roughly 290,000 clones, under 90% found once. Sequencing was carried out using PBMCs. These receptor sequences come from a girl aged 2 to 10 in good health and CMV-seronegative. CDR3s include the opening cysteine and the closing phenylalanine or tryptophan. The order of the fields is D gene, clone size, CDR3 length, V gene, J gene, CDR3 protein, CDR3 DNA. A D gene is named only where the DNA matches it firmly. Size is stated for part of the rows, as once, few or many counts, or as a class when the clone is expanded.

D: .
size: once
length: 13
V: TRBV2
J: TRBJ1-1
CDR3: CASKRVMDTEAFF
DNA: TGTGCCAGCAAGAGGGTTATGGACACTGAAGCTTTCTTT

D: TRBD1
size: once
length: 15
V: TRBV7-8
J: TRBJ1-4
CDR3: CASSLGQRQGEKLFF
DNA: TGTGCCAGCAGCCTGGGACAGCGACAGGGTGAAAAACTGTTTTTT

D: .
size: few
length: 14
V: TRBV4-1
J: TRBJ1-2
CDR3: CASSQAGSNYGYTF
DNA: TGCGCCAGCAGCCAAGCTGGGAGTAACTATGGCTACACCTTC

D: TRBD1
size: .
length: 14
V: TRBV7-9
J: TRBJ1-3
CDR3: CASIPRQGRNTIYF
DNA: TGTGCCAGCATCCCCCGACAGGGTAGAAACACCATATATTTT

D: TRBD1
size: .
length: 15
V: TRBV28
J: TRBJ2-7
CDR3: CASRTGFLPTHEQYF
DNA: TGTGCCAGCCGGACAGGGTTCCTCCCTACGCACGAGCAGTACTTC

D: TRBD1
size: .
length: 15
V: TRBV5-5
J: TRBJ2-3
CDR3: CASSWGQFSTDTQYF
DNA: TGTGCCAGCAGCTGGGGACAGTTTAGCACAGATACGCAGTATTTT

D: .
size: few
length: 14
V: TRBV30
J: TRBJ2-5
CDR3: CAWNKRRASETQYF
DNA: TGTGCCTGGAATAAACGCAGGGCGTCGGAGACCCAGTACTTC

D: TRBD1
size: .
length: 14
V: TRBV7-2
J: TRBJ2-7
CDR3: CASSLNRGVYEQYF
DNA: TGTGCCAGCAGCTTAAACAGGGGTGTTTACGAGCAGTACTTC

D: .
size: .
length: 13
V: TRBV9
J: TRBJ2-2
CDR3: CASSGGYTGELFF
DNA: TGTGCCAGCAGCGGCGGGTACACCGGGGAGCTGTTTTTT

D: .
size: .
length: 13
V: TRBV6-5
J: TRBJ1-1
CDR3: CASSIREGTEAFF
DNA: TGTGCCAGCAGTATCAGGGAGGGCACTGAAGCTTTCTTT

D: .
size: .
length: 12
V: TRBV7-9
J: TRBJ2-5
CDR3: CASSPGMETQYF
DNA: TGTGCCAGCAGCCCAGGGATGGAGACCCAGTACTTC

D: TRBD1
size: .
length: 16
V: TRBV19
J: TRBJ2-7
CDR3: CASSSDARQGPHEQYF
DNA: TGTGCCAGTAGTAGTGACGCCCGACAGGGGCCCCACGAGCAGTACTTC

D: TRBD1
size: .
length: 16
V: TRBV4-2
J: TRBJ1-4
CDR3: CASRSVGGSGREKLFF
DNA: TGTGCCAGCAGATCGGTAGGGGGCTCCGGACGCGAAAAACTGTTTTTT

D: TRBD1
size: .
length: 13
V: TRBV29-1
J: TRBJ2-1
CDR3: CSVDRGSDNEQFF
DNA: TGCAGCGTCGACAGGGGCTCCGACAATGAGCAGTTCTTC

D: .
size: .
length: 12
V: TRBV5-4
J: TRBJ2-7
CDR3: CASSVRRGAVNF
DNA: TGTGCCAGCAGCGTACGCCGGGGGGCGGTGAACTTC

D: .
size: .
length: 13
V: TRBV11-2
J: TRBJ1-1
CDR3: CASSLAMNTEAFF
DNA: TGTGCCAGCAGCTTAGCCATGAACACTGAAGCTTTCTTT

D: TRBD1
size: .
length: 13
V: TRBV28
J: TRBJ1-1
CDR3: CASSLTGDTEAFF
DNA: TGTGCCAGCAGTTTAACAGGGGACACTGAAGCTTTCTTT

D: TRBD1
size: .
length: 17
V: TRBV18
J: TRBJ2-7
CDR3: CASSLVDQGAGSYEQYF
DNA: TGTGCCAGCTCACTTGTGGATCAGGGGGCTGGATCCTACGAGCAGTACTTC

D: TRBD1
size: .
length: 14
V: TRBV10-2
J: TRBJ2-5
CDR3: CASSDQGGAGTQYF
DNA: TGCGCCAGCAGTGATCAAGGGGGCGCGGGGACCCAGTACTTC

D: TRBD2
size: .
length: 15
V: TRBV19
J: TRBJ2-7
CDR3: CASSLAGGPFNEQYF
DNA: TGTGCCAGTAGCCTAGCGGGAGGGCCTTTCAACGAGCAGTACTTC

D: TRBD1
size: .
length: 14
V: TRBV25-1
J: TRBJ1-1
CDR3: CASSDRGTNTEAFF
DNA: TGTGCCAGTTCCGACAGGGGTACGAACACTGAAGCTTTCTTT

D: TRBD1
size: .
length: 14
V: TRBV6-1
J: TRBJ1-1
CDR3: CASSGRQGTTEAFF
DNA: TGTGCCAGCAGTGGGAGACAGGGGACCACTGAAGCTTTCTTT

D: .
size: .
length: 14
V: TRBV19
J: TRBJ1-1
CDR3: CASSIDRAYTEAFF
DNA: TGTGCCAGTAGTATAGACAGGGCGTACACTGAAGCTTTCTTT

D: .
size: few
length: 14
V: TRBV27
J: TRBJ1-1
CDR3: CASSLLGRRTEAFF
DNA: TGTGCCAGCAGTTTACTAGGGAGAAGGACTGAAGCTTTCTTT

D: TRBD2
size: .
length: 15
V: TRBV13
J: TRBJ2-5
CDR3: CASRRGLAGGKTQYF
DNA: TGTGCCAGCAGACGGGGACTAGCGGGGGGGAAGACCCAGTACTTC

D: .
size: .
length: 12
V: TRBV5-1
J: TRBJ1-6
CDR3: CASSSGDSPLHF
DNA: TGCGCCAGCAGCTCGGGGGATTCACCCCTCCACTTT

D: TRBD1
size: few
length: 13
V: TRBV6-1
J: TRBJ1-5
CDR3: CASGQGSNQPQHF
DNA: TGTGCCAGCGGACAGGGGAGCAATCAGCCCCAGCATTTT

D: TRBD1
size: .
length: 15
V: TRBV19
J: TRBJ1-5
CDR3: CASSITRDRGLPQHF
DNA: TGTGCCAGTAGTATAACCCGGGACAGGGGGTTGCCCCAGCATTTT

D: TRBD2
size: few
length: 15
V: TRBV5-1
J: TRBJ2-3
CDR3: CASSWLAGGLDTQYF
DNA: TGCGCCAGCAGCTGGTTAGCGGGAGGGTTAGATACGCAGTATTTT

D: .
size: .
length: 15
V: TRBV13
J: TRBJ1-4
CDR3: CASSSAQGTNEKLFF
DNA: TGTGCCAGCAGCTCAGCACAGGGAACTAATGAAAAACTGTTTTTT

D: TRBD1
size: .
length: 13
V: TRBV7-2
J: TRBJ1-5
CDR3: CASSVDRDQPQHF
DNA: TGTGCCAGCAGCGTAGACAGGGATCAGCCCCAGCATTTT

D: TRBD2
size: .
length: 14
V: TRBV6-4
J: TRBJ2-1
CDR3: CASSGKLAGGPSIF
DNA: TGTGCCAGCAGTGGGAAGCTAGCGGGGGGGCCGTCGATCTTC

D: TRBD1
size: .
length: 15
V: TRBV6-7
J: TRBJ1-2
CDR3: CASSYRDRENYGYTF
DNA: TGTGCCAGCAGTTACCGGGACAGGGAAAACTATGGCTACACCTTC

D: .
size: .
length: 13
V: TRBV27
J: TRBJ1-5
CDR3: CASSLFGSGPQHF
DNA: TGTGCCAGCAGTTTATTCGGTTCAGGGCCCCAGCATTTT

D: TRBD1
size: .
length: 14
V: TRBV6-6
J: TRBJ1-1
CDR3: CASTQQGSGTEAFF
DNA: TGTGCCAGCACCCAACAGGGGTCGGGCACTGAAGCTTTCTTT

D: TRBD2
size: .
length: 13
V: TRBV9
J: TRBJ2-1
CDR3: CASSSGGDNEQFF
DNA: TGTGCCAGCAGCAGCGGGGGGGACAATGAGCAGTTCTTC

D: .
size: .
length: 13
V: TRBV6-5
J: TRBJ1-3
CDR3: CASSYERRNTIYF
DNA: TGTGCCAGCAGTTACGAGCGGCGGAACACCATATATTTT

D: .
size: .
length: 17
V: TRBV4-1
J: TRBJ1-5
CDR3: CASSQDRGGSSNQPQHF
DNA: TGCGCCAGCAGCCAAGACCGAGGTGGATCTAGCAATCAGCCCCAGCATTTT

D: .
size: .
length: 12
V: TRBV7-8
J: TRBJ2-7
CDR3: CASSLILDEQYF
DNA: TGTGCCAGCAGCTTGATACTAGACGAGCAGTACTTC

D: .
size: .
length: 14
V: TRBV6-6
J: TRBJ1-2
CDR3: CASRNRELGNGYTF
DNA: TGTGCCAGCAGAAACAGGGAGTTGGGGAATGGCTACACCTTC

D: .
size: few
length: 12
V: TRBV28
J: TRBJ1-1
CDR3: CASSWGVSEAFF
DNA: TGTGCCAGCAGTTGGGGAGTGTCTGAAGCTTTCTTT

D: .
size: .
length: 16
V: TRBV5-1
J: TRBJ1-2
CDR3: CASSLSSGDANYGYTF
DNA: TGCGCCAGCAGCTTATCCTCGGGGGACGCTAACTATGGCTACACCTTC

D: TRBD1
size: .
length: 18
V: TRBV7-9
J: TRBJ1-2
CDR3: CASSLGRGQSNFNYGYTF
DNA: TGTGCCAGCAGCTTAGGGAGGGGACAGAGTAATTTTAACTATGGCTACACCTTC

D: TRBD1
size: few
length: 14
V: TRBV6-5
J: TRBJ2-7
CDR3: CASSYSGQGYEQYF
DNA: TGTGCCAGCAGTTACTCTGGACAGGGCTACGAGCAGTACTTC

D: .
size: few
length: 17
V: TRBV2
J: TRBJ1-1
CDR3: CASSPSALLRGNTEAFF
DNA: TGTGCCAGCAGTCCATCGGCACTCCTCAGAGGGAACACTGAAGCTTTCTTT

D: .
size: .
length: 14
V: TRBV23-1
J: TRBJ1-3
CDR3: CASSGSRGGNTIYF
DNA: TGCGCCAGCAGCGGATCGCGGGGGGGAAACACCATATATTTT

D: .
size: .
length: 16
V: TRBV5-1
J: TRBJ1-3
CDR3: CASSLAGPTSGNTIYF
DNA: TGCGCCAGCAGCTTGGCTGGGCCGACCTCTGGAAACACCATATATTTT

D: .
size: .
length: 14
V: TRBV4-1
J: TRBJ2-1
CDR3: CASRPQGFANEQFF
DNA: TGCGCCAGCAGACCTCAGGGTTTCGCAAATGAGCAGTTCTTC

D: TRBD1
size: .
length: 16
V: TRBV7-9
J: TRBJ2-3
CDR3: CASSTDREPPTDTQYF
DNA: TGTGCCAGCAGCACGGACAGGGAGCCTCCCACAGATACGCAGTATTTT

D: TRBD2
size: .
length: 13
V: TRBV19
J: TRBJ2-3
CDR3: CASERGGTDTQYF
DNA: TGTGCCAGTGAGCGGGGGGGGACAGATACGCAGTATTTT

D: .
size: .
length: 14
V: TRBV18
J: TRBJ1-6
CDR3: CASSPGGRDSPLHF
DNA: TGTGCCAGCTCACCAGGCGGGCGCGATTCACCCCTCCACTTT

D: TRBD1
size: .
length: 16
V: TRBV18
J: TRBJ1-1
CDR3: CASSPSLTGGNAEAFF
DNA: TGTGCCAGCTCACCGTCCCTAACAGGGGGGAACGCTGAAGCTTTCTTT

D: .
size: .
length: 14
V: TRBV7-9
J: TRBJ2-5
CDR3: CASSLRGFQETQYF
DNA: TGTGCCAGCAGCTTGAGGGGGTTCCAAGAGACCCAGTACTTC